The 27 T cell receptor beta chains in this list originate from one sample, sequenced in a study of early stage breast cancer tumors. Clones were sequenced by immunoSEQ multiplex PCR, and TCRdb holds only the in-frame ones, with some missing. The sample holds about 53,000 clones, around 90% seen once. Sequenced material: blood. These receptor sequences come from a person aged 70 to 79 with breast cancer.

The chain links TRBV4-1 to TRBJ1-2, with D perhaps TRBD1 (5 bases). The germline CDR1 and CDR2 sequences are MGHRA and YSYEKL. The CDR3 contains 16 residues. The ends were cut back, 3 bases at V and 4 bases at J, with 18 bases in the middle. This CDR3 is CASSHERQSSGYGYTF. The CDR3 DNA reads as TGCGCCAGCAGCCATGAACGACAGAGCTCTGGCTATGGCTACACCTTC.

This clone appeared once. The genes are TRBV30 and TRBJ1-4; tentatively, D is TRBD1 (5 bases). The CDR3 is made up of 14 amino acids. The germline V and J ends were trimmed by 4 bases and 5 bases, with 14 bases remaining between them. Germline V gene data show CDR1 as GTSNPN and CDR2 as SVGIG (reference sequence). The DNA for the CDR3 is TGTGCCTGGAATATTGTGGGGGGGAATGAAAAACTGTTTTTT. Translating it yields CAWNIVGGNEKLFF.

This chain links TRBV10-3 with TRBJ1-2, with 10 bases that match TRBD1. The CDR3 totals 14 residues. The germline gives CDR1 ENHRY, CDR2 SYGVKD. The junction had 4 bases not matched to a gene; V was cut back by 6 bases and J by 3 bases. This CDR3 is CAIRAGTGDYGYTF. CDR3 sequence (DNA): TGTGCCATCAGGGCTGGGACAGGGGACTATGGCTACACCTTC.

The chain links TRBV4-1 to TRBJ1-1, with TRBD1 matching 8 bases. Germline loops: CDR1 MGHRA, CDR2 YSYEKL. The CDR3 extends over 15 amino acids. V was pared by 3 bases and J by 4 bases, with 7 bases of the junction left unmatched. CDR3 bases: TGCGCCAGCAGCCACCCCGACAGGGGTGGCACTGAAGCTTTCTTT. Protein product: CASSHPDRGGTEAFF.

This clone occurred once. The junction shows a germline mismatch at one end, possibly a read error. The chain couples TRBV7-7 to TRBJ2-3; 10 nucleotides align to TRBD2. Germline CDR1 SSHAT, CDR2 FNYEAQ (reference sequence). The CDR3 has 16 amino acids. The CDR3 DNA is TGTGCTAGCAGCTTAGGATCTAGCGGGAGCGCAGATACGCAGTATTTT. Protein: CASSLGSSGSADTQYF.

This clone was seen a single time. The gene calls are TRBV11-3 and TRBJ2-2, with a weak D call TRBD2 (5 bases). Trimming shortened V by 4 bases and J by 6 bases, and 15 bases separated the two germline ends. This CDR3 is built from 15 residues. Germline V CDR1 and CDR2: SGHNT, YENEEA. The CDR3 DNA is TGTGCCAGCAGCTCCCGAGGGAGTATGGCCGGGGAGCTGTTTTTT. It yields the protein CASSSRGSMAGELFF. Complete variable domain (other parts from reference TRBV11-3 and TRBJ2-2): EAGVVQSPRYKIIEKKQPVAFWCNPISGHNTLYWYLQNLGQGPELLIRYENEEAVDDSQLPKDRFSAERLKGVDSTLKIQPAELGDSAVYLCASSSRGSMAGELFFGEGSRLTVL.

The chain is built from TRBV5-5 and TRBJ1-1; a possible D gene is TRBD1 (6 bases). V lost 3 bases, J lost 11 bases, and 17 bases lay in between. The CDR3 has 13 residues. Germline V gene data show CDR1 as SGHKS and CDR2 as YYEKEE (reference sequence). Here the CDR3 DNA reads TGTGCCAGCAGCTGGACAGTCTTGGGGGGGGCTTTCTTT. It yields the protein CASSWTVLGGAFF.

V and J are TRBV18 and TRBJ2-7; D is perhaps TRBD1 (7 bases). V was cut by 1 base and J by 4 bases, with 11 bases left in between. CDR1 KGHSH and CDR2 LQKENI come from the germline V gene. The CDR3 spans 14 residues. CDR3 in amino acids: CASSPQGAGYEQYF. The CDR3 DNA reads TGTGCCAGCTCACCACAGGGGGCGGGATACGAGCAGTACTTC.

This clone appeared once. The rearrangement uses TRBV27 and TRBJ2-2, with a weak D call TRBD1 (7 bases). V was cut by 5 bases and J by 6 bases, with 22 bases left in between. Per germline, CDR1 MNHEY and CDR2 SMNVEV (reference sequence). CDR3 length: 17 amino acids. CDR3 nucleotides: TGTGCCAGCAGTGTTGTGTGGCAGGGGGGAAGGGCCGGGGAGCTGTTTTTT. Translated: CASSVVWQGGRAGELFF.

The chain combines TRBV4-1 with TRBJ1-1, with D perhaps TRBD1 (6 bases). V dropped 1 base and J dropped 1 base, with 13 bases sitting between them. Germline assignment: CDR1 MGHRA and CDR2 YSYEKL. The CDR3 totals 16 residues. CDR3 sequence: CASSQANRVGNTEAFF. Written as DNA, the CDR3 is TGCGCCAGCAGCCAAGCCAACAGGGTAGGGAACACTGAAGCTTTCTTT.

The J gene is TRBJ1-2, the V gene TRBV5-4; D is possibly TRBD1 (5 bases). Germline assignment: CDR1 SGHNT and CDR2 YYREEE (reference sequence). V was clipped by 4 bases and J by 0 bases, with 13 bases between them. The CDR3 contains 15 residues. The CDR3 coding sequence is TGTGCCAGCAGCGAACAGGCCACCCCTAACTATGGCTACACCTTC. It specifies CASSEQATPNYGYTF.

V and J are TRBV29-1 and TRBJ1-4; D uncertain. The CDR3 runs 16 residues. The germline V and J ends were trimmed by 4 bases and 4 bases, with 19 bases remaining between them. In germline, CDR1 is SQVTM, CDR2 ANQGSEA. The CDR3: CSVGGEGGGLNEKLFF. CDR3 sequence (DNA): TGCAGCGTTGGTGGTGAGGGAGGAGGGCTTAATGAAAAACTGTTTTTT.

The CDR3 sequence is CASSNDREPTDEQFF. CDR3 DNA: TGTGCCAGCAGTAACGACAGGGAGCCTACGGATGAGCAGTTCTTC. V usage is TRBV28 and J usage is TRBJ2-1; TRBD1 matches 7 bases. Germline V CDR1 and CDR2: MDHEN, SYDVKM. The trim removed 5 bases at V and 8 bases at J, leaving 12 bases unmatched. This CDR3 has 15 amino acids. The complete variable domain, with remaining parts taken from reference TRBV28 and TRBJ2-1, reads DVKVTQSSRYLVKRTGEKVFLECVQDMDHENMFWYRQDPGLGLRLIYFSYDVKMKEKGDIPEGYSVSREKKERFSLILESASTNQTSMYLCASSNDREPTDEQFFGPGTRLTVL.

The chain combines TRBV2 with TRBJ2-5; 13 bases are a match to TRBD2. V was pared by 6 bases and J by 5 bases, with 9 bases of the junction left unmatched. CDR3 size: 16 residues. Germline loops: CDR1 SNHLY, CDR2 FYNNEI. The chain's CDR3 is CASRARLAGGRETQYF. Written as DNA, the CDR3 is TGTGCCAGCAGGGCCAGACTAGCGGGGGGTCGGGAGACCCAGTACTTC.

This rearrangement joins TRBV5-1 to TRBJ2-2; 7 positions match TRBD2. V was pared by 7 bases and J by 8 bases, with 35 bases of the junction left unmatched. From germline, CDR1 is SGHRS and CDR2 YFSETQ. CDR3 length equals 22 residues. This CDR3 is CASRSPSSIANPGTNGAGELFF. In DNA, the CDR3 is TGCGCCAGCCGGTCCCCCAGTTCTATAGCCAATCCCGGGACTAACGGTGCGGGGGAGCTGTTTTTT.

This chain joins TRBV6-1 and TRBJ2-3; 8 bases are shared with TRBD2. The length of the CDR3 is 17 residues. J lost 0 bases, V lost 4 bases, and 9 bases had no gene match. From germline, CDR1 is MNHNS and CDR2 SASEGT. DNA of the CDR3: TGTGCCAGCAGTGGCCCCCTTGCGGGGGGAAGCACAGATACGCAGTATTTT. This encodes CASSGPLAGGSTDTQYF.

This chain connects TRBV4-2 to TRBJ2-1; D is undetermined. With 7 bases removed from V and 6 bases from J, the gap between germline ends came to 19 bases. Germline V gene sequence: CDR1 LGHNA, CDR2 YNFKEQ. This CDR3 contains 15 residues. The CDR3 coding sequence is TGTGCCAGCACCTCGAGTAGAGGAAGAGGCAATGAGCAGTTCTTC. This codes for CASTSSRGRGNEQFF.

The CDR3 nucleotides are TGTGCCAGCAGTGAGACTGGGTCCGACACCATATATTTT. Translating gives CASSETGSDTIYF. The V call is TRBV25-1, the J call TRBJ1-3; D remains ambiguous. The germline V gene has CDR1 MGHDK and CDR2 SYGVNS. V was trimmed by 3 bases and J by 8 bases, leaving 11 bases between them. The CDR3 spans 13 residues.

This chain joins TRBV5-4 and TRBJ2-3; perhaps TRBD2 as D (7 bases). In germline, CDR1 is SGHNT, CDR2 YYREEE (reference sequence). V gave up 3 bases and J gave up 3 bases, with 20 bases separating them. CDR3 size: 17 residues. The DNA for the CDR3 is TGTGCCAGCAGCTGGGGGGTACAGGGTAGCGGGACAGATACGCAGTATTTT. Its translation is CASSWGVQGSGTDTQYF.

The CDR3 loop is CASSQDRRGYYEQYF. In DNA form, the CDR3 reads TGCGCCAGCAGCCAAGATCGGAGGGGTTACTACGAGCAGTACTTC. The genes are TRBV4-1 and TRBJ2-7; perhaps TRBD2 as D (6 bases). The V end was cut by 0 bases, the J end by 3 bases, with 12 bases between. Looked up from germline, CDR1 is MGHRA and CDR2 is YSYEKL. This CDR3 region has 15 residues.

This rearrangement joins TRBV5-1 to TRBJ2-7; D is perhaps TRBD2 (5 bases). V was trimmed by 0 bases and J by 7 bases, leaving 14 bases between them. The germline gives CDR1 SGHRS, CDR2 YFSETQ. CDR3 length: 14 amino acids. Written as DNA, the CDR3 is TGCGCCAGCAGCTTGGTCTTAGGCGGGCTAGAGCAGTACTTC. Protein: CASSLVLGGLEQYF. The full variable domain, its missing parts supplied by reference TRBV5-1 and TRBJ2-7, is KAGVTQTPRYLIKTRGQQVTLSCSPISGHRSVSWYQQTPGQGLQFLFEYFSETQRNKGNFPGRFSGRQFSNSRSEMNVSTLELGDSALYLCASSLVLGGLEQYFGPGTRLTVT.

The chain recombines TRBV7-2 with TRBJ2-3; 11 positions match TRBD2. The junction had 11 bases not matched to a gene; V was cut back by 5 bases and J by 4 bases. CDR3 size: 17 residues. Germline-derived CDR1 and CDR2 are SGHTA and FQGNSA. The CDR3 here is CASSRSLAGGNPDTQYF. Here the CDR3 DNA reads TGTGCCAGCAGCCGCAGCCTAGCGGGAGGAAACCCAGATACGCAGTATTTT.

This rearrangement joins TRBV6-1 to TRBJ2-1; D is unresolved. V was clipped by 6 bases and J by 4 bases, with 4 bases between them. This CDR3 contains 11 residues. The germline gives CDR1 MNHNS, CDR2 SASEGT. In DNA form, the CDR3 reads TGTGCCAGCAGCGTATACAATGAGCAGTTCTTC. The encoded protein is CASSVYNEQFF.

CDR3 coding DNA: TGTGCCAGCTCACCAGGGACAGGGCACGAAAAACTGTTTTTT. Protein: CASSPGTGHEKLFF. The chain has TRBV18 and TRBJ1-4; 9 bases map to TRBD1. Germline V CDR1 and CDR2: KGHSH, LQKENI. This CDR3 has 14 amino acids. V lost 2 bases and J lost 8; bases outside the gene matches: 3.

This chain links TRBV5-4 with TRBJ2-2, with TRBD1 identical over 7 bases. The CDR3 contains 15 residues. The V gene's germline CDR1 is SGHNT and CDR2 YYREEE (reference sequence). V dropped 3 bases and J dropped 1; count of bases not matched to a gene: 3. DNA for the CDR3: TGTGCCAGCAGCTCGGGACAGAGGAACACCGGGGAGCTGTTTTTT. Its translation: CASSSGQRNTGELFF.

J is TRBJ2-2 and V is TRBV11-3, with 10 positions matching TRBD2. The CDR3 is 17 residues long. CDR1 and CDR2 (germline): SGHNT, YENEEA. The V gene end was trimmed by 5 bases and the J gene end by 0 bases; junction bases not matched to a gene: 6. CDR3 nucleotides: TGTGCCAGCAGCGGGGGTAGCGGGAGGTCGAACACCGGGGAGCTGTTTTTT. This codes for CASSGGSGRSNTGELFF. The full variable domain, completed using reference TRBV11-3 and TRBJ2-2, is EAGVVQSPRYKIIEKKQPVAFWCNPISGHNTLYWYLQNLGQGPELLIRYENEEAVDDSQLPKDRFSAERLKGVDSTLKIQPAELGDSAVYLCASSGGSGRSNTGELFFGEGSRLTVL.

The genes are TRBV14 and TRBJ2-5, with 8 bases matching TRBD1. The CDR3 length is 16 residues. Looked up from germline, CDR1 is SGHDN and CDR2 is FVKESK. V shed 1 base and J 2 bases; nucleotides not matched to a gene: 6. As DNA, the CDR3 is TGTGCCAGCAGCCAAGCAGGGGGCACTCCACAAGAGACCCAGTACTTC. This translates into CASSQAGGTPQETQYF.